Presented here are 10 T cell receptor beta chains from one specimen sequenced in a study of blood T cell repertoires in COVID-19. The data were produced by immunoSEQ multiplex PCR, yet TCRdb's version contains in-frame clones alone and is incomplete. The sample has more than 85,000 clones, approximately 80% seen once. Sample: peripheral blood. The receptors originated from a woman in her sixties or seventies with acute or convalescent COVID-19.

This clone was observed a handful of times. The CDR3, as DNA: TGTGCCAGCAGCTTAGGTCCCGGGGAGCAGTACTTC. Its translation: CASSLGPGEQYF. The chain carries TRBV7-2 and TRBJ2-7; D call uncertain. The CDR3 is made up of 12 amino acids. Germline CDR1 and CDR2: SGHTA and FQGNSA. The V end was cut by 1 base, the J end by 7 bases, with 8 bases between.

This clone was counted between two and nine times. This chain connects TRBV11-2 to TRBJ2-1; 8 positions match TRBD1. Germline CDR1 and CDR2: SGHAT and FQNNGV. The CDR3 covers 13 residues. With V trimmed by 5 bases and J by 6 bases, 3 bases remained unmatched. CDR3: CASSPGTGNEQFF. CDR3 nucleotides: TGTGCCAGCAGCCCAGGGACAGGCAATGAGCAGTTCTTC.

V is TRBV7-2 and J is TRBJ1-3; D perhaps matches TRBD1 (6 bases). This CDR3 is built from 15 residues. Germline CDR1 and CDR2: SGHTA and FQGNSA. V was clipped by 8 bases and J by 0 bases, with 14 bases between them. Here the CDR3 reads CASGGDVLSGNTIYF. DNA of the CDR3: TGTGCCAGCGGGGGCGACGTCCTCTCTGGAAACACCATATATTTT.

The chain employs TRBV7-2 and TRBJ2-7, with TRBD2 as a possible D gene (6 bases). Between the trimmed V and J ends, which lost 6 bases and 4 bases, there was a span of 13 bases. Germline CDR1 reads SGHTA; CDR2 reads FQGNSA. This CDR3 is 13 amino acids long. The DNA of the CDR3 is TGTGCCAGCAGTCCATCGGGGACTTACGAGCAGTACTTC. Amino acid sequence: CASSPSGTYEQYF.

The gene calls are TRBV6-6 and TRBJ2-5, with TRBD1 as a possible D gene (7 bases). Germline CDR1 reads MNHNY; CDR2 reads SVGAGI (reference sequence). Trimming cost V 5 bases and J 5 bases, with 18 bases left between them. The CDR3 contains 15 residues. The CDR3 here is CASSKGTAGWETQYF. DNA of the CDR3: TGTGCCAGCAGTAAGGGGACAGCGGGCTGGGAGACCCAGTACTTC.

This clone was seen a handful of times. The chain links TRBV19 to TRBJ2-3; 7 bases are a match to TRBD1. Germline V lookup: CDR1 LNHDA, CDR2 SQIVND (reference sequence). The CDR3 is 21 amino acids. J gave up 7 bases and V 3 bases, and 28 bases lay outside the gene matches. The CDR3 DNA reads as TGTGCCAGTAGTATCTTCCCCGGTGGGCAACCGGGACAGCGAACTGGGTATACGCAGTATTTT. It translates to CASSIFPGGQPGQRTGYTQYF.

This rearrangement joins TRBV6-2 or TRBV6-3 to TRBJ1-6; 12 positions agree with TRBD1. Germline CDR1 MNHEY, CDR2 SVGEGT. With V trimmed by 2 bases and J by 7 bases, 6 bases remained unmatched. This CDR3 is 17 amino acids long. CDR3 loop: CASSYAGTGGLNSPLHF. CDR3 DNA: TGTGCCAGCAGTTACGCCGGGACAGGGGGCTTAAATTCACCCCTCCACTTT.

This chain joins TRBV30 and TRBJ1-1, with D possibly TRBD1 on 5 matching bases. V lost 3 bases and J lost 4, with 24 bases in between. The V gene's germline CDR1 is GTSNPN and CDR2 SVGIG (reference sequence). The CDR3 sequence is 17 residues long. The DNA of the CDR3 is TGTGCCTGGAGCAATGACTTGGCCTGGGGCGATAGCACTGAAGCTTTCTTT. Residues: CAWSNDLAWGDSTEAFF. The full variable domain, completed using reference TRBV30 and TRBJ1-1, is SQTIHQWPATLVQPVGSPLSLECTVEGTSNPNLYWYRQAAGRGLQLLFYSVGIGQISSEVPQNLSASRPQDRQFILSSKKLLLSDSGFYLCAWSNDLAWGDSTEAFFGQGTRLTVV.

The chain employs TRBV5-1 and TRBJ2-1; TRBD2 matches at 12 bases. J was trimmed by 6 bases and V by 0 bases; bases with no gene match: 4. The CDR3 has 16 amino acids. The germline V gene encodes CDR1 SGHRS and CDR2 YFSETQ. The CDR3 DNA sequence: TGCGCCAGCAGCTTGGCTAGCGGGAGGGCCGGCAATGAGCAGTTCTTC. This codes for CASSLASGRAGNEQFF.

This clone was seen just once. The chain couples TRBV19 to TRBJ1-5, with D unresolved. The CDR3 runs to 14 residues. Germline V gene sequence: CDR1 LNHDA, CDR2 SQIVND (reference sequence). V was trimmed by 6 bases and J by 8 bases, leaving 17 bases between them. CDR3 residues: CASSPSRRDEPQHF. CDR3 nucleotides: TGTGCCAGTAGCCCTTCGAGGAGGGATGAGCCCCAGCATTTT.